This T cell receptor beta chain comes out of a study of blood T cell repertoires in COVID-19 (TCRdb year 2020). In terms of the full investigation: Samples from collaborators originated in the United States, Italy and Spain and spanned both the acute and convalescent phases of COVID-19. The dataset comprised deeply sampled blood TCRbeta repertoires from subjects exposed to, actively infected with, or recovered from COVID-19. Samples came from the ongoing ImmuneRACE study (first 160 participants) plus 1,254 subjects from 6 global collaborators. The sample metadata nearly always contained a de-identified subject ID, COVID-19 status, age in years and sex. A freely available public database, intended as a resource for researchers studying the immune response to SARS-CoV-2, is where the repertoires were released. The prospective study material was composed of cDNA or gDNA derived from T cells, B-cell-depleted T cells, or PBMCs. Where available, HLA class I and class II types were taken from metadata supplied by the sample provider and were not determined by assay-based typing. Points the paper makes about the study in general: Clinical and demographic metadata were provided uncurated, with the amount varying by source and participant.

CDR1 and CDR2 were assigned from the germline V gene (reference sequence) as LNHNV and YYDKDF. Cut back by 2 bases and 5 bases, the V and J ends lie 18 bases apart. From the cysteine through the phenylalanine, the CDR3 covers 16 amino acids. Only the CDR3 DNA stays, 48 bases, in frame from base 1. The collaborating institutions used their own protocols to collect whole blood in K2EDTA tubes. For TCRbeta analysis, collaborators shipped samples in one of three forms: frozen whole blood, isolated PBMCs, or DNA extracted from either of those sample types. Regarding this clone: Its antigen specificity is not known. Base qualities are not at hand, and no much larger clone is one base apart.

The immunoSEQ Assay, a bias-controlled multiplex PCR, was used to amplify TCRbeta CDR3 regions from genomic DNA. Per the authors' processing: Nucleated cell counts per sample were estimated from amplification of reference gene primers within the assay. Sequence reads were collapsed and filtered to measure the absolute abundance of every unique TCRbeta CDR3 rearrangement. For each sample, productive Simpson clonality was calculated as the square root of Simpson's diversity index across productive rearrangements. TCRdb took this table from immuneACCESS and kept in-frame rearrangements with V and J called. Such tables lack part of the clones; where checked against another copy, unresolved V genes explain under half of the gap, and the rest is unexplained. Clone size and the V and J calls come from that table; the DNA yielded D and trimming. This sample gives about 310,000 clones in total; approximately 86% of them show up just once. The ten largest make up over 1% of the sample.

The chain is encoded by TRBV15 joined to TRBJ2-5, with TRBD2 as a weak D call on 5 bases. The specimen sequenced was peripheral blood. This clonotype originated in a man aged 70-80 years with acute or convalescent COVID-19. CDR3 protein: CATSRLTLGSGETQYF. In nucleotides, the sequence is TGTGCCACCAGCAGACTAACACTAGGTTCGGGGGAGACCCAGTACTTC.